This T cell receptor (beta chain) was sequenced in a study of regulatory T cells in long-lasting Graves disease. Regarding time point: newly diagnosed GD, antithyroid drugs for less than 3 months. Extracted PBMC RNA gave rise to the TCR library. Through Arm-PCR of CDR3 regions and iRepertoire HTBI primers, TCR beta libraries were built. One entry per CDR3 protein, called by TCRdb with MiXCR from the multiplex PCR reads. The table shows about 540,000 distinct CDR3 sequences, with about 14% occurring only once. V lost 0 bases to trimming and J lost 5 bases; unmatched junction nucleotides: 4. The V gene's germline CDR1 is SGHRS and CDR2 YFSETQ. The CDR3 has 14 amino acids. At least ten counts were recorded for this clonotype. A further study also used this sample, focusing on T cells in Graves' hyperthyroidism and ophthalmopathy. That work states: A first-round RT-PCR of the TCR CDR3 used the HTBI primer set.

This material consisted of peripheral blood mononuclear cells (PBMCs), taken at new diagnosis, from a patient treated with antithyroid drugs. V and J are TRBV5-1 and TRBJ2-7; 8 nucleotides match TRBD1. This clonotype was obtained from a young man with Graves disease. Here the CDR3 DNA reads TGCGCCAGCAGCTTGGGGGACAGGACCGACGAGCAGTACTTC. As protein: CASSLGDRTDEQYF. Full variable domain (missing parts from reference TRBV5-1 and TRBJ2-7): KAGVTQTPRYLIKTRGQQVTLSCSPISGHRSVSWYQQTPGQGLQFLFEYFSETQRNKGNFPGRFSGRQFSNSRSEMNVSTLELGDSALYLCASSLGDRTDEQYFGPGTRLTVT.